Below, 7 T cell receptor beta chains from the same sample are listed, as sequenced in a study of neurological immune-mediated disorders. TCRdb itself ran the 5' RACE reads through MiXCR, one entry per CDR3 protein. The table has about 39,000 distinct CDR3 sequences, almost 7.5% seen once. Source material: CD4+ T cells from blood. The receptors stem from a man aged 45-65 years in good health.

This clonotype was counted at least ten times. The V and J genes are TRBV9 and TRBJ2-5; D not certain. Trimming removed 0 bases at V and 5 bases at J, with 11 bases between. The CDR3 runs 14 residues. Germline CDR1 reads SGDLS; CDR2 reads YYNGEE. CDR3 nucleotide sequence: TGTGCCAGCAGCGTAGCGGAGACCTCGGAGACCCAGTACTTC. Amino acid sequence: CASSVAETSETQYF.

This clonotype was found many times. The rearrangement links TRBV15 to TRBJ2-1; 8 bases agree with TRBD2. The V gene end was trimmed by 1 base and the J gene end by 2 bases; junction bases not matched to a gene: 16. This CDR3 is 20 amino acids long. Germline values: CDR1 LNHNV, CDR2 YYDKDF (reference sequence). The CDR3 spells CATSRVGGSGISHTYNEQFF. CDR3 coding DNA: TGTGCCACCAGCAGAGTTGGAGGTAGCGGGATTTCCCATACCTACAATGAGCAGTTCTTC.

This clonotype was picked up many times. CDR3 in amino acids: CASSLRDRAATNEKLFF. The CDR3 DNA is TGCGCCAGCAGCTTGCGGGACAGAGCCGCAACTAATGAAAAACTGTTTTTT. The chain uses TRBV5-1 and TRBJ1-4, with 7 bases that match TRBD1. The germline gives CDR1 SGHRS, CDR2 YFSETQ. V gave up 1 base and J gave up 0 bases; unmatched junction bases: 6. This CDR3 comprises 17 residues.

The sample holds many counts of this clonotype. The CDR3, as DNA: TGCGCCAGCAGCCCAGGACTAGCGGGAGGGCCCGCCGGGGAGCTGTTTTTT. Its protein product is CASSPGLAGGPAGELFF. This sequence joins TRBV4-1 and TRBJ2-2; 15 nucleotides align to TRBD2. Germline values: CDR1 MGHRA, CDR2 YSYEKL. The CDR3 has 17 residues. After removal of 4 bases from V and 6 bases from J, the junction contained 6 bases not matched to a gene.

The chain is built from TRBV5-6 and TRBJ2-7; D possibly corresponds to TRBD1 (6 bases). Trimming cost V 3 bases and J 4 bases, with 17 bases left between them. The CDR3 length is 15 residues. Germline values: CDR1 SGHDT, CDR2 YYEEEE. CDR3 loop: CASSWRTGTPYEQYF. As DNA, the CDR3 is TGTGCCAGCAGCTGGAGGACCGGGACACCATACGAGCAGTACTTC.

This clonotype showed up many times. V and J are TRBV5-8 and TRBJ2-5; a possible D gene is TRBD1 (6 bases). The V end lost 1 base, the J end lost 2 bases, and 18 bases lay between the germline ends. The germline CDR1 and CDR2 sequences are SGHTS and YDEGEE. The CDR3 sequence is 17 residues long. In DNA, the CDR3 is TGTGCCAGCAGCTTGAAGACAGGTACCGCACGTCAAGAGACCCAGTACTTC. This gives the protein CASSLKTGTARQETQYF.

This clonotype was found once. This chain connects TRBV7-9 to TRBJ2-1; D possibly corresponds to TRBD2 (6 bases). With 11 bases removed from V and 8 bases from J, the gap between germline ends came to 16 bases. The CDR3 is 12 residues long. Germline assignment: CDR1 SEHNR and CDR2 FQNEAQ (reference sequence). CDR3 sequence reads: CAGGTGRYEQFF. The CDR3 DNA sequence: TGTGCCGGCGGGACCGGTCGGTATGAGCAGTTCTTC.